These 18 T cell receptor beta chains were all obtained from the same sample, sequenced in a study of cytomegalovirus exposure and HLA in healthy donors. Amplification used 60 Vbeta primers and 13 Jbeta primers. Profiled with immunoSEQ multiplex PCR; TCRdb holds only in-frame clones, not every one. The sample includes 90,000 to 120,000 clones, around 77% of them seen just once. Source material: PBMCs. The receptors shown here come from a male donor in good health and CMV-seronegative.

This clone was counted between two and nine times. J is TRBJ2-7 and V is TRBV6-5; 13 bases agree with TRBD2. V lost 4 bases and J lost 5; bases outside the gene matches: 5. The CDR3 covers 15 residues. Germline values: CDR1 MNHEY, CDR2 SVGAGI. The chain's CDR3 is CASSSTSGRGNEQYF. Here the CDR3 DNA reads TGTGCCAGCAGTTCCACTAGCGGGAGGGGTAACGAGCAGTACTTC.

The rearrangement joins TRBV7-2 to TRBJ2-7; 10 bases are shared with TRBD1. This CDR3 is built from 17 residues. V gave up 5 bases and J gave up 0 bases; unmatched junction bases: 10. CDR1 is SGHTA and CDR2 is FQGNSA in the germline V gene. The CDR3 sequence: CASSGQGVLAGSYEQYF. The CDR3 coding sequence is TGTGCCAGCAGCGGACAGGGGGTGCTAGCGGGCTCCTACGAGCAGTACTTC.

This clone is a singleton in its sample. CDR3 residues: CASSQEVFVGLAGAYYEQYF. CDR3 bases: TGTGCCAGCAGCCAAGAGGTGTTCGTGGGACTAGCGGGAGCTTACTACGAGCAGTACTTC. The genes are TRBV4-2 and TRBJ2-7, with 14 positions matching TRBD2. The V gene's germline CDR1 is LGHNA and CDR2 YNFKEQ. The CDR3 runs 20 residues. V lost 0 bases to trimming and J lost 3 bases; unmatched junction nucleotides: 13.

This sequence joins TRBV27 and TRBJ2-7; the match to TRBD1 covers 8 bases. The CDR3 consists of 13 residues. Germline values: CDR1 MNHEY, CDR2 SMNVEV (reference sequence). V gave up 1 base and J gave up 9 bases; unmatched junction bases: 5. As DNA, the CDR3 is TGTGCCAGCAGTTTATTGTACAGGGGGAGGCAGTACTTC. It yields the protein CASSLLYRGRQYF.

The chain links TRBV7-2 to TRBJ2-7; perhaps TRBD1 as D (5 bases). The CDR3 contains 11 residues. Deletions cut 1 base from V and 11 bases from J, with 9 bases between. In germline, CDR1 is SGHTA, CDR2 FQGNSA. The CDR3 spells CASSLDAGKYF. The CDR3 DNA reads as TGTGCCAGCAGCTTAGACGCAGGGAAGTACTTC. The full variable domain, completed using reference TRBV7-2 and TRBJ2-7, is GAGVSQSPSNKVTEKGKDVELRCDPISGHTALYWYRQSLGQGLEFLIYFQGNSAPDKSGLPSDRFSAERTGGSVSTLTIQRTQQEDSAVYLCASSLDAGKYFGPGTRLTVT.

The V and J genes are TRBV19 and TRBJ2-1; 7 nucleotides align to TRBD1. The CDR3 length is 15 residues. Germline V gene lookup returns CDR1 LNHDA and CDR2 SQIVND (reference sequence). V lost 6 bases, J lost 0 bases, and 5 bases stayed unmatched. The CDR3 DNA is TGTGCCAGTAGGACAGGACAGGTCTCCTACAATGAGCAGTTCTTC. Protein product: CASRTGQVSYNEQFF.

J is TRBJ2-3 and V is TRBV5-1, with 7 positions matching TRBD2. Germline V gene sequence: CDR1 SGHRS, CDR2 YFSETQ. CDR3 length: 15 amino acids. V gave up 0 bases and J gave up 0 bases; unmatched junction bases: 1. The CDR3 sequence: CASSLGAGSTDTQYF. CDR3 sequence (DNA): TGCGCCAGCAGCTTGGGAGCGGGAAGCACAGATACGCAGTATTTT. The full variable domain, its missing parts supplied by reference TRBV5-1 and TRBJ2-3, is KAGVTQTPRYLIKTRGQQVTLSCSPISGHRSVSWYQQTPGQGLQFLFEYFSETQRNKGNFPGRFSGRQFSNSRSEMNVSTLELGDSALYLCASSLGAGSTDTQYFGPGTRLTVL.

The chain recombines TRBV5-3 with TRBJ2-1; a possible D gene is TRBD2 (6 bases). TRBV5-3 is labeled an ORF, and its function is uncertain. V was shortened by 7 bases and J by 7 bases, with 12 bases between the two germline ends. The CDR3 is made up of 12 amino acids. The CDR3 coding sequence is TGTGCCAGAGGGCGGGGAAAGAATGAGCAGTTCTTC. Amino acid sequence: CARGRGKNEQFF.

The chain uses TRBV2 and TRBJ1-4; weak D call: TRBD1 (5 bases). This CDR3 comprises 15 residues. The V end was cut by 6 bases, the J end by 1 base, with 12 bases between. CDR1 is SNHLY and CDR2 is FYNNEI in the germline V gene. The CDR3 reads CASRARVLTNEKLFF. In DNA, the CDR3 is TGTGCCAGCAGGGCCAGGGTTCTAACTAATGAAAAACTGTTTTTT. Complete variable domain (other parts from reference TRBV2 and TRBJ1-4): EPEVTQTPSHQVTQMGQEVILRCVPISNHLYFYWYRQILGQKVEFLVSFYNNEISEKSEIFDDQFSVERPDGSNFTLKIRSTKLEDSAMYFCASRARVLTNEKLFFGSGTQLSVL.

The chain links TRBV5-4 to TRBJ2-5; 9 bases line up with TRBD2. V gave up 0 bases and J gave up 6 bases; unmatched junction bases: 6. Germline loops: CDR1 SGHNT, CDR2 YYREEE (reference sequence). This CDR3 comprises 15 residues. This CDR3 reads CASSLDGTSFQTQYF. DNA for the CDR3: TGTGCCAGCAGCTTGGATGGGACTAGCTTTCAGACCCAGTACTTC.

The V and J genes are TRBV27 and TRBJ1-5, with D maybe TRBD1 (6 bases). V lost 2 bases and J lost 7, with 12 bases in between. Germline lookup yields CDR1 MNHEY and CDR2 SMNVEV (reference sequence). The CDR3 sequence is 14 residues long. The CDR3 bases are TGTGCCAGCAGTTTAGCAGGGGTGAGCCAGCCCCAGCATTTT. The encoded protein is CASSLAGVSQPQHF.

This chain connects TRBV6-1 to TRBJ2-3; 9 bases agree with TRBD1. Germline CDR1 is MNHNS and CDR2 is SASEGT. J was trimmed by 9 bases and V by 5 bases; bases with no gene match: 12. The CDR3 spans 15 residues. This CDR3 is CASSIRDRVGGTQYF. The CDR3 bases are TGTGCCAGCAGTATCCGGGACAGGGTGGGGGGGACGCAGTATTTT.

This chain uses TRBV6-5 with TRBJ2-5, with D possibly being TRBD2 (6 bases). Germline V lookup: CDR1 MNHEY, CDR2 SVGAGI. Trimming took off 6 bases at V and 5 bases at J, with 16 bases between the two ends. This CDR3 contains 14 residues. CDR3 bases: TGTGCCAGCAGGGCGGGGCTAGGGTTGGAGACCCAGTACTTC. Its protein product is CASRAGLGLETQYF.

In the case of this clone: Other DNA sequences in the same sample also yield this CDR3. The genes are TRBV4-2 and TRBJ2-7; 14 bases map to TRBD2. The ends lost 0 bases at V and 3 bases at J; junction bases unmatched: 1. The CDR3 is 16 residues long. The germline gives CDR1 LGHNA, CDR2 YNFKEQ. As DNA, the CDR3 is TGTGCCAGCAGCCAAGATGGGACTAGCGGGAGCTACGAGCAGTACTTC. Its translation: CASSQDGTSGSYEQYF.

The J gene is TRBJ2-1, the V gene TRBV6-1; 10 positions agree with TRBD2. Germline CDR1 is MNHNS and CDR2 is SASEGT. The CDR3 has 15 residues. The junction had 6 bases not matched to a gene; V was cut back by 6 bases and J by 4 bases. The CDR3: CASSPGTSEYNEQFF. CDR3 in DNA: TGTGCCAGCAGCCCCGGGACTAGCGAGTACAATGAGCAGTTCTTC.

This chain connects TRBV7-6 to TRBJ1-4; D call uncertain. The germline V and J ends were trimmed by 5 bases and 0 bases, with 10 bases remaining between them. CDR3 length: 15 residues. Germline V gene sequence: CDR1 SGHVS, CDR2 FNYEAQ. The CDR3 nucleotides are TGTGCCAGCAGCCCCGCAGAGGCAACTAATGAAAAACTGTTTTTT. Translating it yields CASSPAEATNEKLFF.

J is TRBJ2-2 and V is TRBV7-6; TRBD2 aligns across 12 bases. Germline CDR1 is SGHVS and CDR2 is FNYEAQ. V lost 7 bases to trimming and J lost 4 bases; unmatched junction nucleotides: 4. The CDR3 extends over 15 amino acids. CDR3 DNA: TGTGCCAGCACACCGGGACTAGCGGGCACCGGGGAGCTGTTTTTT. Translating gives CASTPGLAGTGELFF.

J is TRBJ2-1 and V is TRBV27; 13 bases agree with TRBD2. The CDR3 is 15 amino acids. CDR1 and CDR2 (germline): MNHEY, SMNVEV (reference sequence). J was trimmed by 16 bases and V by 4 bases; bases with no gene match: 13. The CDR3 nucleotides are TGTGCCAGCAGTTCAAAAGGACTAGCGGGAGAGGTTAATTTCTTC. This translates into CASSSKGLAGEVNFF.